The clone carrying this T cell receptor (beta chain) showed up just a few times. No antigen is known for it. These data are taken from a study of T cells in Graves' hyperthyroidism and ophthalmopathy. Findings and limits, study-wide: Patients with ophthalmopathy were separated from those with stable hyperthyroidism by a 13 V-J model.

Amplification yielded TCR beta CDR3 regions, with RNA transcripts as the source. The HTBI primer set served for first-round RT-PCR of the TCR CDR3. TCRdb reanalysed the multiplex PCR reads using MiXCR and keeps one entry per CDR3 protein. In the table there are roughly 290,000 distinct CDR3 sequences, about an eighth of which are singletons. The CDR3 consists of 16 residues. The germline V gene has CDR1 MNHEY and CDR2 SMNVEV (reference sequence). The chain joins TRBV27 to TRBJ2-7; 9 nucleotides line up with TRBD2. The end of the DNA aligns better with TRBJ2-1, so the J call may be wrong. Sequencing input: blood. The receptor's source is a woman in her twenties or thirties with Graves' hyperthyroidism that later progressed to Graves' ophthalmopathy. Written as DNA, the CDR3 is TGTGCCAGCAGTTCCCGTAGCGGGAGAGGCTCCTACGAGCAGTTCTTC. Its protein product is CASSSRSGRGSYEQFF.